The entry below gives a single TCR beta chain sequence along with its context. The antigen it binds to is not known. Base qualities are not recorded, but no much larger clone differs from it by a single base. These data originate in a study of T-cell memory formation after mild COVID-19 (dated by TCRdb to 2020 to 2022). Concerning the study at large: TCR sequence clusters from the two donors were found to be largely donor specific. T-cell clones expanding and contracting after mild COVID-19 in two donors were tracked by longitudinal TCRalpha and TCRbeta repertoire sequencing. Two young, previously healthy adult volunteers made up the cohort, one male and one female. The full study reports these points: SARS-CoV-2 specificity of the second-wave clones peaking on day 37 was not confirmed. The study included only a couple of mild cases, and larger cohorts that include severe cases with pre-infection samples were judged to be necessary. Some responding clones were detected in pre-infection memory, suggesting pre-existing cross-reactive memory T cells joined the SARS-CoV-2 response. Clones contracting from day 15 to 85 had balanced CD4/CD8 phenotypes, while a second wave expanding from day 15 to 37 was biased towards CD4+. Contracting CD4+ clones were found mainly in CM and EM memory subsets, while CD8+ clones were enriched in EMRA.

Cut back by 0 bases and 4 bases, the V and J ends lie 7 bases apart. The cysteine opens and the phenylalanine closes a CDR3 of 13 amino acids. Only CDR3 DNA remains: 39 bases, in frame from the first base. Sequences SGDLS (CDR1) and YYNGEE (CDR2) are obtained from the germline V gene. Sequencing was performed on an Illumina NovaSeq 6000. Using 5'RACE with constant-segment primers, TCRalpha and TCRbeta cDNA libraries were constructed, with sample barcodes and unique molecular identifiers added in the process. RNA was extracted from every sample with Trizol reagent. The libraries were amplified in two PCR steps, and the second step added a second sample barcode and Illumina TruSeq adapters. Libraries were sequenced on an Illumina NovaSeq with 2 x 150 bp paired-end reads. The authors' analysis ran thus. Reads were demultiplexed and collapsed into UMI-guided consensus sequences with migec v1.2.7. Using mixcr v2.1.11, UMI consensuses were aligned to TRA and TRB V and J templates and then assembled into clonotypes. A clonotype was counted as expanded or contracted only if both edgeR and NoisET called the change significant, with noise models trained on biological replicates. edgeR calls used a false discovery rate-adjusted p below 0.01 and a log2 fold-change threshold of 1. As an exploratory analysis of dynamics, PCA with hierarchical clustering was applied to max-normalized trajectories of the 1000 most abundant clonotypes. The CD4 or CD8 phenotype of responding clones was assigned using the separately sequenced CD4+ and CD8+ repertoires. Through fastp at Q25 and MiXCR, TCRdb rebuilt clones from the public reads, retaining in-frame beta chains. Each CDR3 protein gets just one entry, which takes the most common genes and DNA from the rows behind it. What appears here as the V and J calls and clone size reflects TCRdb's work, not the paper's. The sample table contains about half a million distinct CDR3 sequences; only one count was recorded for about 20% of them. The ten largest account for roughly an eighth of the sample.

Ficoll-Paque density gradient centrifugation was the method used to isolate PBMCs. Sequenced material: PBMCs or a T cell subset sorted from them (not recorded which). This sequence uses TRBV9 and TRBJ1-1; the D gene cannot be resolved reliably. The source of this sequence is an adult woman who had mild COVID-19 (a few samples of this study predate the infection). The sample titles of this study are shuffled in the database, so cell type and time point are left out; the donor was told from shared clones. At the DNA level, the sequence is TGTGCCAGCAGCGTAGGGACGTTCACTGAAGCTTTCTTT. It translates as CASSVGTFTEAFF.